This entry features one TCR beta chain sequence. No antigen is known for it. No much larger clone exists at a distance of one base, and base qualities are not known. This record belongs to a study (dated by TCRdb to 2022 to 2024). Study-wide findings and limitations: Further investigation, including longitudinal sampling and assessment of a control group, is stated by the authors to be required.

CDR1 and CDR2 are read off the germline V gene (reference sequence) as LNHNV and YYDKDF. The CDR3 holds 15 amino acids from the cysteine to the phenylalanine. The retained sequence is limited to the CDR3, 45 bases, with the frame set at the first base. The trim is 0 bases for V and 4 bases for J, with a gap of 12 bases between the germline ends. For TCR beta sequencing, genomic DNA was taken from unsorted PBMCs, and those PBMCs had been isolated from peripheral blood. Survey-level sequencing on the immunoSEQ platform was used to profile TCR beta chain repertoires. As for how the authors treated the data: Repertoire diversity was measured with the inverse Simpson index, and CDR3 amino acid length spectratypes and V-J pairing frequencies were compared. To annotate clonotypes specific to SARS-CoV-2, CMV, influenza A and EBV, TCR beta CDR3 sequences were compared against VDJdb. As stored in TCRdb, this immuneACCESS dataset retains in-frame rearrangements with V and J assigned. A fraction of the clones does not appear; measured against another copy, unresolved V genes explain less than half of the discrepancy, and the remainder lacks a known reason. V and J calls plus clone size are reproduced from that table; the DNA served to infer D and trimming. Here the sample has approximately 70,000 clones; around 95% occur a single time. Roughly 4.5% of the sample is in the top ten clones.

Sequencing input: PBMCs. The rearranged segments are TRBV15 and TRBJ1-1, with the D gene too uncertain to name. This TCR was sampled from a man aged 40-50 years with rheumatoid arthritis. The DNA reads TGTGCCACCAGCAGAGAGGATAGGAGCTTCACTGAAGCTTTCTTT. It translates to CATSREDRSFTEAFF.